This T cell receptor (beta chain) is from a study of blood T cell repertoires in COVID-19. On the study more broadly: T cells, B-cell-depleted T cells, or PBMCs supplied cDNA or gDNA.

The CDR3 totals 15 residues. Germline CDR1 reads MNHEY; CDR2 reads SVGEGT. V trimming: 2 bases; J trimming: 5 bases; junction bases outside the gene matches: 7. Ages ranged from roughly 18 to 100 years, with residence in approximately 25 US areas. Cohort assignment relied on participant-reported clinical history. In the original workflow: By means of reference gene primer amplification, nucleated cell counts were estimated. Clones were read by immunoSEQ multiplex PCR, and TCRdb kept only the in-frame ones, dropping some. That table furnishes V, J and clone size, whereas the DNA furnished D and trimming. The table lists about 480,000 clones, roughly 85% of them singletons.

What was sequenced was PBMCs or T cells enriched from blood (not recorded which). This TCR was sampled from a woman younger than 35 with acute COVID-19. The gene calls are TRBV6-2 or TRBV6-3 and TRBJ2-7, with 9 bases fitting TRBD2. CDR3 sequence (DNA): TGTGCCAGCAGTTACCCGCATAGCGGGGGACACGAGCAGTACTTC. This translates into CASSYPHSGGHEQYF.